The sample holds a few counts of the clone carrying this T cell receptor beta chain. The time point is: sample taken at primary tumor resection. Sequencing covered unsorted whole RNA taken from tumor, nontumor lung or frozen PBMC. This specimen belongs to a study of spatial heterogeneity in lung cancer. CDR3 length: 11 amino acids. Germline loops: CDR1 DFQATT, CDR2 SNEGSKA (reference sequence). V dropped 0 bases and J dropped 3 bases, with 3 bases sitting between them. TCRdb called the 5' RACE reads again in MiXCR, with one record for every CDR3 protein. The profile shows 10,000 to 12,000 distinct CDR3 sequences, around 9.3% of them singletons.

This receptor was taken from a male donor with early-stage non-small cell lung cancer. The specimen was PBMCs, collected at surgery. The gene calls are TRBV20-1 and TRBJ2-7; D is uncertain. For the CDR3, the DNA is TGCAGTGCTAGAGACAGCTACGAGCAGTACTTC. It is translated as CSARDSYEQYF.